This TCR beta chain was recorded in a study of response to subunit inactivated influenza vaccine. V shed 6 bases, J shed 8 bases, and the junction held 7 bases outside the gene matches. The CDR3 is 13 residues long. TCRdb re-analysed the RT-PCR reads in MiXCR, keeping a single row per CDR3 protein. The sample has just under 550,000 distinct CDR3 sequences; 20% to 25% are singletons. This sample was also put to use in a study of T cells expressing NK-cell markers. That study reports: 5'RACE template switching built TCR beta cDNA with unique molecular identifiers.

This clonotype was sampled from a man in his forties or fifties who received an inactivated influenza vaccine. The gene calls are TRBV12-3 or TRBV12-4 and TRBJ1-2; 9 bases fit TRBD1. The material sequenced was CD4+ T cells sorted from PBMCs, taken 12 days after vaccination. CDR3 sequence: CASRGDRAGGYTF. The CDR3 DNA is TGTGCCAGCAGAGGGGACAGGGCAGGCGGCTACACCTTC.